This T cell receptor (beta chain) was obtained from a study of blood T cell repertoires in COVID-19. Overall study context: Material from acute and convalescent COVID-19 was sourced from the United States, Italy and Spain.

As handled by the study authors: Reference gene primer amplification gave estimated nucleated cell counts. Assay: immunoSEQ multiplex PCR; the TCRdb copy retains only in-frame clones and omits some. Clonal size and the V and J genes are those of that table, whereas D and trimming came from the DNA. The repertoire holds about 480,000 clones, with about 89% as singletons. In this sample, this clone turned up a few times. Per the germline V gene, CDR1 is LGHNT and CDR2 is FRNRAP. The ends lost 3 bases at V and 6 bases at J; junction bases unmatched: 8. CDR3 size: 17 residues. The chain joins TRBV12-5 to TRBJ2-3; TRBD2 aligns across 14 bases. The clonotype comes from a young woman with acute or convalescent COVID-19. Material: peripheral blood. The CDR3 region is CASGFSKGLAGADTQYF. The CDR3 nucleotides are TGTGCTAGTGGTTTCTCCAAGGGACTAGCGGGGGCGGATACGCAGTATTTT.